This TCR beta chain was sequenced during a study of T-cell reconstitution after alpha-beta-depleted transplantation in children. The study, taken as a whole, reports: Day-60 TCRbeta diversity that was high in some patients was derived from surviving recipient T cells and thymic progenitors. Newly produced T cells mostly provided counts and TCRbeta diversity after one year, as hyperexpanded clones declined.

Researchers prepared the TCRbeta library using unique molecular identifiers, the study reports. TCRdb analysed the PCR reads with MiXCR anew, one entry per CDR3 protein. The data show 700,000 to 850,000 distinct CDR3 sequences, 16% seen once. The CDR3 spans 14 residues. The germline V gene encodes CDR1 MNHNS and CDR2 SASEGT. Germline trimming cut 5 bases from V and 4 bases from J; bases unmatched to any gene: 7. Turning to this clonotype: Its antigen is undetermined.

Sequencing was performed on PBMCs, mostly from graft donor cells, taken 360 days after TCRalphabeta/CD19-depleted stem cell transplant. V gene TRBV6-1 combines with J gene TRBJ2-7, with 8 bases that match TRBD2. The clonotype originates from a male patient between 5 and 17 years old who had a stem cell transplant for acute lymphoblastic leukemia, so the T cells may come from the graft donor. Here the CDR3 reads CASSKRETRYEQYF. The CDR3 DNA sequence: TGTGCCAGCAGTAAGCGGGAGACGCGGTACGAGCAGTACTTC.